Shown below are 13 T cell receptor beta chains from a single sample sequenced in a study of blood T cell repertoires in COVID-19. Assay used: immunoSEQ multiplex PCR; TCRdb lists only in-frame clones, some missing. The data show roughly 240,000 clones, more than 75% seen once. The material sequenced was peripheral blood. These receptors came from a woman of 80 years or more with COVID-19, enrolled during active disease.

This chain connects TRBV18 to TRBJ2-3; a possible D gene is TRBD2 (5 bases). Between the trimmed V and J ends, which lost 2 bases and 8 bases, there was a span of 14 bases. Germline-derived CDR1 and CDR2 are KGHSH and LQKENI. This CDR3 spans 14 amino acids. The CDR3 loop is CASSPIQDRGTQYF. The CDR3 DNA follows: TGTGCCAGCTCACCAATTCAGGACCGGGGTACGCAGTATTTT.

The chain employs TRBV7-2 and TRBJ2-1, with a possible D match to TRBD2 (6 bases). Germline loops: CDR1 SGHTA, CDR2 FQGNSA. This CDR3 region has 15 residues. Between the trimmed V and J ends, which lost 4 bases and 5 bases, there was a span of 15 bases. The CDR3 DNA follows: TGTGCCAGCAGCTCCGTCGTCGGGGGTCACAATGAGCAGTTCTTC. Its protein is CASSSVVGGHNEQFF.

The genes are TRBV28 and TRBJ2-4, with 12 bases fitting TRBD2. Per the germline V gene, CDR1 is MDHEN and CDR2 is SYDVKM. The CDR3 runs to 17 residues. With V trimmed by 6 bases and J by 8 bases, 14 bases remained unmatched. The CDR3 DNA reads TGTGCCAGCAGCCGAGGGACTAGCGGGTCCCCAGGTCACATTCAGTACTTC. Translated: CASSRGTSGSPGHIQYF.

This rearrangement joins TRBV10-3 to TRBJ2-3, with D possibly matching TRBD2 (6 bases). Germline V lookup: CDR1 ENHRY, CDR2 SYGVKD. The V gene lost 3 bases and the J gene lost 2 bases, with 12 bases spanning the gap. CDR3 length equals 15 residues. CDR3 sequence reads: CAISDLGGATDTQYF. The CDR3 DNA sequence: TGTGCCATCAGTGACCTCGGCGGGGCCACAGATACGCAGTATTTT.

The chain uses TRBV3-1 (or the pseudogene TRBV3-2) and TRBJ2-7, with D perhaps TRBD1 (5 bases). The CDR3 has 15 amino acids. Trimming took off 1 base at V and 2 bases at J, with 12 bases between the two ends. CDR1 is LGHDT, CDR2 YNNKEL, per germline (reference sequence). The CDR3 DNA is TGTGCCAGCAGCCAAGTAACAGGCACTCCCTACGAGCAGTACTTC. Encoded protein: CASSQVTGTPYEQYF.

In regard to this clone: This sample also contains other DNA sequences that code for the same CDR3. The chain employs TRBV7-7 and TRBJ2-1; 9 bases are shared with TRBD2. This CDR3 spans 15 amino acids. The junction had 4 bases not matched to a gene; V was cut back by 3 bases and J by 4 bases. Germline CDR1 SSHAT, CDR2 FNYEAQ (reference sequence). Written as DNA, the CDR3 is TGTGCCAGCAGCTTGAGCGGGGGGCCATACAATGAGCAGTTCTTC. Translation gives CASSLSGGPYNEQFF.

The chain combines TRBV20-1 with TRBJ2-7; TRBD1 is a possible D gene (5 bases). Trimming left V 3 bases short and J 2 bases short, with 8 bases between. This CDR3 contains 12 residues. Germline V gene lookup returns CDR1 DFQATT and CDR2 SNEGSKA (reference sequence). DNA for the CDR3: TGCAGTGCTAGTGACAGAACCTACGAGCAGTACTTC. It is translated as CSASDRTYEQYF.

V usage is TRBV6-6 and J usage is TRBJ2-7; D possibly corresponds to TRBD2 (5 bases). CDR3 size: 14 residues. The V and J ends lost 2 bases and 1 base respectively, with 9 bases between them. Germline-derived CDR1 and CDR2 are MNHNY and SVGAGI (reference sequence). The CDR3 loop reads CASSYTRGSYEQYF. The DNA of the CDR3 is TGTGCCAGCAGTTACACCAGAGGGTCCTACGAGCAGTACTTC.

The chain joins TRBV28 to TRBJ2-5, with 7 nucleotides matching TRBD1. The germline V gene encodes CDR1 MDHEN and CDR2 SYDVKM. V lost 2 bases, J lost 5 bases, and 17 bases stayed unmatched. The CDR3 runs 18 residues. The CDR3 here is CASSLLGVKQGVMETQYF. The CDR3 DNA reads TGTGCCAGCAGTTTACTCGGGGTCAAGCAGGGGGTAATGGAGACCCAGTACTTC.

The V gene is TRBV27, the J gene TRBJ1-4, with 8 bases lining up with TRBD1. Germline lookup yields CDR1 MNHEY and CDR2 SMNVEV (reference sequence). After removal of 8 bases from V and 8 bases from J, the junction contained 13 bases not matched to a gene. The CDR3 contains 15 residues. CDR3 region: CASLKTGGLGEKLFF. CDR3 DNA: TGTGCCAGCCTCAAAACAGGGGGATTAGGAGAAAAACTGTTTTTT. Supplemented by reference TRBV27 and TRBJ1-4, the full variable domain reads EAQVTQNPRYLITVTGKKLTVTCSQNMNHEYMSWYRQDPGLGLRQIYYSMNVEVTDKGDVPEGYKVSRKEKRNFPLILESPSPNQTSLYFCASLKTGGLGEKLFFGSGTQLSVL.

The CDR3 DNA is TGTGCCAGCAGTTCCCCTGCGGGTAGAACCTACAATGAGCAGTTCTTC. It translates to CASSSPAGRTYNEQFF. The J gene is TRBJ2-1, the V gene TRBV6-5, with D maybe TRBD2 (5 bases). CDR1 MNHEY and CDR2 SVGAGI come from the germline V gene. The V end was cut by 4 bases, the J end by 2 bases, with 15 bases between. The CDR3 length is 16 residues.

This chain connects TRBV15 to TRBJ2-1, with 8 nucleotides matching TRBD1. Germline-derived CDR1 and CDR2 are LNHNV and YYDKDF (reference sequence). The length of the CDR3 is 15 residues. Trimming cost V 3 bases and J 1 base; bases outside gene matches: 2. As DNA, the CDR3 is TGTGCCACCAGCAGGGACAGGGCTTCCTACAATGAGCAGTTCTTC. Protein: CATSRDRASYNEQFF.

This clone has a handful of counts. The chain links TRBV7-9 to TRBJ1-1; D is ambiguous. This CDR3 is built from 13 residues. CDR1 is SEHNR, CDR2 FQNEAQ, per germline (reference sequence). V was shortened by 8 bases and J by 1 base, with 11 bases between the two germline ends. The CDR3 is CASCVEGNTEAFF. CDR3 DNA sequence: TGTGCCAGCTGTGTAGAGGGGAACACTGAAGCTTTCTTT.